The text below deals with one T cell receptor (beta chain). This specimen belongs to a study of cytomegalovirus exposure and HLA in healthy donors. Researchers ran the PCR with 60 Vbeta and 13 Jbeta primers. Produced via immunoSEQ multiplex PCR; TCRdb's table is partial and in-frame only. This sample has some 110,000 clones, with over 75% found just once. Sequencing used PBMCs. The receptor comes from a man in his sixties in good health and CMV-seropositive.

The CDR3 coding sequence is TGTGCCAGCACCTCACGCCCAGGGCTGGGTGAAAAACTGTTTTTT. As protein: CASTSRPGLGEKLFF. The chain is built from TRBV7-2 and TRBJ1-4; D might be TRBD1 (5 bases). Germline loops: CDR1 SGHTA, CDR2 FQGNSA. This CDR3 is 15 amino acids long. The germline V and J ends were trimmed by 7 bases and 7 bases, with 19 bases remaining between them.